Below are 4 T cell receptor beta chains sequenced from a single sample in a study of blood T cells in healthy people across ages. PCR was performed a second time for about 7 to 12 cycles using a sample-barcoded 5' primer and a J-beta primer mix. From the 5' RACE reads, TCRdb called clonotypes with MiXCR, one entry per CDR3 protein. The sample holds about 1.8 million distinct CDR3 sequences, roughly 52% seen once. Sequencing was done on a sample of blood. The source is a woman in her 40s in good health.

The chain joins TRBV27 to TRBJ1-5; D remains ambiguous. The V gene lost 5 bases and the J gene lost 7 bases, with 12 bases spanning the gap. Germline-derived CDR1 and CDR2 are MNHEY and SMNVEV (reference sequence). The CDR3 covers 13 residues. The CDR3 DNA is TGTGCCAGCAGTACCAATAATGGGCAGCCCCAGCATTTT. Protein sequence: CASSTNNGQPQHF.

The chain recombines TRBV4-1 with TRBJ1-2, with a weak D call TRBD1 (5 bases). CDR1 is MGHRA and CDR2 is YSYEKL in the germline V gene. The germline V and J ends were trimmed by 3 bases and 4 bases, with 18 bases remaining between them. This CDR3 has 16 residues. CDR3 region: CASSHPGLGEPYGYTF. For the CDR3, the DNA is TGCGCCAGCAGCCACCCAGGGCTGGGGGAACCCTATGGCTACACCTTC.

This clonotype was detected once. The chain employs TRBV20-1 and TRBJ1-5; 7 bases align to TRBD1. The CDR3 spans 15 residues. V shed 3 bases, J shed 2 bases, and the junction held 7 bases outside the gene matches. CDR1 is DFQATT and CDR2 is SNEGSKA in the germline V gene (reference sequence). The CDR3 is CSARTPGQRNQPQHF. The CDR3 nucleotides read TGCAGTGCTAGGACGCCGGGACAGCGCAATCAGCCCCAGCATTTT.

The chain employs TRBV7-9 and TRBJ2-4, with D perhaps assigned TRBD1 or TRBD2 (6 bases each). Trimming shortened V by 5 bases and J by 13 bases, and 24 bases separated the two germline ends. This CDR3 is 15 amino acids long. CDR1 SEHNR and CDR2 FQNEAQ come from the germline V gene (reference sequence). CDR3 sequence (DNA): TGTGCCAGCAGCCCACCCGGGGGCAGTTTCGACGGGCAGTACTTC. Residues: CASSPPGGSFDGQYF.